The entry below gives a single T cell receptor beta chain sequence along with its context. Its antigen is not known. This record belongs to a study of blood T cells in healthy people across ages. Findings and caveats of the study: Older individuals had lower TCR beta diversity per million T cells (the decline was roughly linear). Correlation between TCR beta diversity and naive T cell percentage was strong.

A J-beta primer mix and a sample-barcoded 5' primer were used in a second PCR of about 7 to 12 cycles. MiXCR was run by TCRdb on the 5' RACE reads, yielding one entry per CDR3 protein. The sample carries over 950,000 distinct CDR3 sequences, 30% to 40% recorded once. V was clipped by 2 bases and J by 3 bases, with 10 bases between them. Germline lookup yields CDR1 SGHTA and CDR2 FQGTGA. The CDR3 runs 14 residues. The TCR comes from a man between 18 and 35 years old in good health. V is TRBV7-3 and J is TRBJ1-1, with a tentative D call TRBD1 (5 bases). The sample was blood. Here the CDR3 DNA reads TGTGCCAGCAGCTTACCAGGGCCGGACACTGAAGCTTTCTTT. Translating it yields CASSLPGPDTEAFF.